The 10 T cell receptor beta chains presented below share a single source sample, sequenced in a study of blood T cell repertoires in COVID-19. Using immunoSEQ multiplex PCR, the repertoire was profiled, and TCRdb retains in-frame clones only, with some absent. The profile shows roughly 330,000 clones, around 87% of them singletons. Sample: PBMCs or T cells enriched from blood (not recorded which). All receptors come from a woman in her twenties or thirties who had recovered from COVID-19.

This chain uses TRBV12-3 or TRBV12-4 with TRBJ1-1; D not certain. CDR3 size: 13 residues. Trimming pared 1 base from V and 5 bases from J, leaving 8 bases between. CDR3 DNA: TGTGCCAGCAGTTTAGGGCCAGAAACTGAAGCTTTCTTT. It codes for CASSLGPETEAFF.

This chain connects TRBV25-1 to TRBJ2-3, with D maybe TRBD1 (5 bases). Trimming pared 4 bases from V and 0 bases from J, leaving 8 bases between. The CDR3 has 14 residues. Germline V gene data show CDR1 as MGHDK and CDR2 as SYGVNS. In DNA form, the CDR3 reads TGTGCCAGCAGTGGGGGCTTGAGCACAGATACGCAGTATTTT. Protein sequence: CASSGGLSTDTQYF.

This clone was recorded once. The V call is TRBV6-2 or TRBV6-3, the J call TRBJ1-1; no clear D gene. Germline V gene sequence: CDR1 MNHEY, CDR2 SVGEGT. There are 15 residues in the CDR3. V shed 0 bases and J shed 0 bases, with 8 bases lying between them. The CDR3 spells CASSYSELLNTEAFF. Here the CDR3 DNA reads TGTGCCAGCAGTTACTCCGAGCTATTGAACACTGAAGCTTTCTTT.

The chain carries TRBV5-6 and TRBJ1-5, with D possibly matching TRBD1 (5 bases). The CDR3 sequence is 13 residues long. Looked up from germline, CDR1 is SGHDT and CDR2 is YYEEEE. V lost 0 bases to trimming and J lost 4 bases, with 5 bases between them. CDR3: CASSLDRNQPQHF. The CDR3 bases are TGTGCCAGCAGCTTGGACAGGAATCAGCCCCAGCATTTT.

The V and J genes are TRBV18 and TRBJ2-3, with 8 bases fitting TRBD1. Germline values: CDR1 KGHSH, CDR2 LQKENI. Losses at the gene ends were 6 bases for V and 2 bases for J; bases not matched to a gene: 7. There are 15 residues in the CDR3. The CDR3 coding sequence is TGTGCCAGCTCTTCCAGGGGGCCCGTCACAGATACGCAGTATTTT. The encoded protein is CASSSRGPVTDTQYF.

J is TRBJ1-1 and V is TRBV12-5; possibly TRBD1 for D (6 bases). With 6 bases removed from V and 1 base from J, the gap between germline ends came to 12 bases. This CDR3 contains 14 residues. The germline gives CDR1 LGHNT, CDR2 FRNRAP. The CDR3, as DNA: TGTGCTAGTGGCCCTGGACAGACGAACACTGAAGCTTTCTTT. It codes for CASGPGQTNTEAFF.

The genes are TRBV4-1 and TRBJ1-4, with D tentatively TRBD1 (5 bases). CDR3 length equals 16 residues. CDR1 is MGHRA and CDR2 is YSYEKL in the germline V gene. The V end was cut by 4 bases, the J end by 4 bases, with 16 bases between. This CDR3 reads CASSLQLRGVNEKLFF. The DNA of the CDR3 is TGCGCCAGCAGCCTCCAACTCCGGGGGGTTAATGAAAAACTGTTTTTT.

CDR3 sequence: CSVYGGPRGGELFF. CDR3 coding DNA: TGCAGCGTATACGGGGGGCCCCGTGGCGGGGAGCTGTTTTTT. The chain links TRBV29-1 to TRBJ2-2; a possible D gene is TRBD2 (7 bases). Germline CDR1 SQVTM, CDR2 ANQGSEA. The V end lost 6 bases, the J end lost 7 bases, and 18 bases lay between the germline ends. The CDR3 is 14 amino acids.

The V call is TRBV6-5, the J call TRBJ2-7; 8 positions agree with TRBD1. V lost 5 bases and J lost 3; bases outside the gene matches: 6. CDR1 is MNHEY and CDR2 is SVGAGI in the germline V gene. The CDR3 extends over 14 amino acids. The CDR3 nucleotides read TGTGCCAGCAGTCCGGGACAGGTTGTCTACGAGCAGTACTTC. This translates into CASSPGQVVYEQYF.

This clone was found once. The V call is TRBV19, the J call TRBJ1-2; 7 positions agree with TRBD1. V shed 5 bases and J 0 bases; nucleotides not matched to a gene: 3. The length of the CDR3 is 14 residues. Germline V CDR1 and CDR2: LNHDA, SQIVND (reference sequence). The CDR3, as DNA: TGTGCCAGTAGTGCCGGGACAGCTAACTATGGCTACACCTTC. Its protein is CASSAGTANYGYTF.